This T cell receptor (beta chain) was retrieved from a study of regulatory T cells in long-lasting Graves disease. This clonotype has just a few counts. Time point: persistent/refractory GD, antithyroid drugs over 5 years with positive TRAb. The TCR library was made from RNA that had been extracted from PBMCs in TRIzol. The authors built TCR beta libraries using iRepertoire HTBI primers and Arm-PCR of CDR3 regions. TCRdb re-called the multiplex PCR reads with MiXCR, one entry per CDR3 protein. This table has 420,000 or so distinct CDR3 sequences, about a quarter appearing once. CDR1 and CDR2 from the germline V gene are SGHTA and FQGTGA. V lost 5 bases, J lost 10 bases, and 5 bases stayed unmatched. The CDR3 extends over 13 amino acids.

The receptor comes from a female donor with Graves disease. This specimen consisted of peripheral blood mononuclear cells (PBMCs), obtained when the disease was refractory, from a patient treated with antithyroid drugs. V and J are TRBV7-3 and TRBJ1-5, with 10 bases that match TRBD1. The chain's CDR3 is CASSTDRGSPQHF. Here the CDR3 DNA reads TGTGCCAGCAGCACGGACAGGGGGTCCCCCCAGCATTTT.